These 22 T cell receptor beta chains were all obtained from the same sample, sequenced in a study of T-cell reconstitution after alpha-beta-depleted transplantation in children (dated by TCRdb to about 2016). Receptor amplification or capture employed PCR. Sequencing relied on an Illumina HiSeq 2500. To normalize quantification of the TCRbeta repertoire, the TCR libraries were built with molecular barcoding that relied on unique molecular identifiers. TCRdb itself trimmed the public reads at Q25 with fastp, ran MiXCR and retained productive beta chains. Each entry is one CDR3 protein sequence, shown with its most common DNA and genes. The sample has about 600,000 distinct CDR3 sequences on record, more than 20% of them singletons. The ten largest clones represent 11% to 15% of the sample. The treatment or condition label corresponds to: allogeneic hematopoietic cell transplantation with graft depleted of TCRalphabeta T cells and CD19 B cells.

This material consisted of PBMCs, mostly from graft donor cells, taken 360 days after TCRalphabeta/CD19-depleted stem cell transplant. The receptors were gathered from a boy younger than two who had a stem cell transplant for acute myeloid leukemia, so the T cells may come from the graft donor.

This clonotype was observed a handful of times. The chain links TRBV12-3 or TRBV12-4 to TRBJ2-7; D uncertain. Trimming pared 2 bases from V and 3 bases from J, leaving 5 bases between. This CDR3 is built from 12 residues. The CDR3 protein is CASSLNYYEQYF. The CDR3 bases are TGTGCCAGCAGTTTAAATTACTACGAGCAGTACTTC.

This clonotype has just a few counts. V and J are TRBV11-2 and TRBJ1-2; D uncertain. This CDR3 has 12 amino acids. Germline values: CDR1 SGHAT, CDR2 FQNNGV. Between the trimmed V and J ends, which lost 1 base and 7 bases, there was a span of 7 bases. For the CDR3, the DNA is TGTGCCAGCAGCTTAGCAACACGTGGCTACACCTTC. Its protein product is CASSLATRGYTF.

This clonotype turned up a few times. The chain has TRBV20-1 and TRBJ2-2; TRBD2 aligns across 7 bases. This CDR3 contains 15 residues. CDR1 and CDR2 from the germline V gene are DFQATT and SNEGSKA (reference sequence). Trimming took 3 bases from V and 2 from J; bases not matched to a gene: 6. In DNA, the CDR3 is TGCAGTGCTAGGGGAGCGGGGTTAAACACCGGGGAGCTGTTTTTT. This translates into CSARGAGLNTGELFF.

The CDR3 region is CASSQDIRGGALSYEQYF. In nucleotides, the CDR3 is TGCGCCAGCAGCCAAGATATTCGCGGGGGGGCCCTCTCCTACGAGCAGTACTTC. This chain connects TRBV4-1 to TRBJ2-7; the match to TRBD2 covers 9 bases. The CDR3 loop spans 18 amino acids. Germline CDR1 and CDR2: MGHRA and YSYEKL. V shed 0 bases, J shed 0 bases, and the junction held 9 bases outside the gene matches.

This clonotype has a count of ten or more. The chain recombines TRBV20-1 with TRBJ2-4; 14 bases align to TRBD2. The V gene's germline CDR1 is DFQATT and CDR2 SNEGSKA (reference sequence). Losses at the gene ends were 6 bases for V and 7 bases for J; bases not matched to a gene: 11. The CDR3 consists of 16 residues. CDR3: CSASTPTSGGANIQYF. The CDR3 coding sequence is TGCAGTGCCTCTACCCCGACTAGCGGGGGGGCTAACATTCAGTACTTC.

This clonotype was observed a single time. The rearrangement uses TRBV25-1 and TRBJ1-4; D unclear. Trimming pared 3 bases from V and 4 bases from J, leaving 9 bases between. There are 14 residues in the CDR3. Per germline, CDR1 MGHDK and CDR2 SYGVNS. CDR3 region: CASSEGRYNEKLFF. The CDR3 DNA reads as TGTGCCAGCAGTGAGGGTCGTTATAATGAAAAACTGTTTTTT.

The CDR3 coding sequence is TGTGCCTGGACCGCGACACTGAACACCGGGGAGCTGTTTTTT. Residues: CAWTATLNTGELFF. The genes are TRBV30 and TRBJ2-2; D gene uncertain. Between the trimmed V and J ends, which lost 4 bases and 1 base, there was a span of 10 bases. The CDR3 extends over 14 amino acids. CDR1 and CDR2 from the germline V gene are GTSNPN and SVGIG (reference sequence).

The chain uses TRBV12-3 or TRBV12-4 and TRBJ2-5, with D perhaps matching TRBD1 (9 bases). The CDR3 loop spans 20 amino acids. Trimming removed 2 bases at V and 2 bases at J, with 27 bases between. CDR3 in DNA: TGTGCCAGCAGTTTACGGGACAGGGAATTTAGCGGGGACCTTCAAGAGACCCAGTACTTC. Encoded protein: CASSLRDREFSGDLQETQYF.

In this sample, this clonotype turned up a few times. The chain combines TRBV20-1 with TRBJ1-1, with D uncertain. The germline V gene encodes CDR1 DFQATT and CDR2 SNEGSKA (reference sequence). The CDR3 has 16 amino acids. Deletions cut 0 bases from V and 1 base from J, with 15 bases between. CDR3 nucleotides: TGCAGTGCTAGAGATCCCCGGGCCGACAAGAACACTGAAGCTTTCTTT. Its protein product is CSARDPRADKNTEAFF.

This rearrangement joins TRBV15 to TRBJ2-7; either TRBD1 or TRBD2 may fit D (5 bases each). With 5 bases removed from V and 7 bases from J, the gap between germline ends came to 18 bases. This CDR3 has 14 amino acids. Germline CDR1 and CDR2: LNHNV and YYDKDF (reference sequence). The CDR3 loop is CATSPRGQQREQYV. CDR3 in DNA: TGTGCCACCAGCCCCCGGGGCCAGCAACGGGAGCAGTACGTC.

This clonotype has at least ten counts. The CDR3 bases are TGTGCCAGCAGTTACCTGGATAGCTTCCACGAGCAGTACTTC. Protein sequence: CASSYLDSFHEQYF. V and J are TRBV6-2 or TRBV6-3 and TRBJ2-7; D gene unclear. The V end was cut by 2 bases, the J end by 5 bases, with 13 bases between. The V gene's germline CDR1 is MNHEY and CDR2 SVGEGT. This CDR3 has 14 amino acids.

This clonotype was observed many times. This chain's CDR3 is CASSWTGGRRNTIYF. CDR3 in DNA: TGTGCCAGCAGCTGGACAGGGGGGCGCAGAAACACCATATATTTT. The rearrangement uses TRBV7-9 and TRBJ1-3, with 10 bases lining up with TRBD1. Germline trimming cut 4 bases from V and 5 bases from J; bases unmatched to any gene: 5. The CDR3 has 15 residues. Germline-derived CDR1 and CDR2 are SEHNR and FQNEAQ (reference sequence).

This clonotype was detected only a few times. The rearrangement links TRBV20-1 to TRBJ1-1; D possibly corresponds to TRBD1 (6 bases). Trimming stripped 1 base from V and 5 bases from J, with 11 bases between. The germline gives CDR1 DFQATT, CDR2 SNEGSKA (reference sequence). CDR3 length: 13 amino acids. The DNA of the CDR3 is TGCAGTGCTAGAGGAGGGGGGCGGACTGAAGCTTTCTTT. It encodes CSARGGGRTEAFF.

The sample holds many counts of this clonotype. The CDR3 DNA reads as TGTGCCAGCAGTTTCGGGAGGGCTCCTGTTCCGTACGAGCAGTACGTC. Protein sequence: CASSFGRAPVPYEQYV. The chain has TRBV27 and TRBJ2-7; TRBD2 aligns across 8 bases. Germline V gene data show CDR1 as MNHEY and CDR2 as SMNVEV (reference sequence). V was pared by 3 bases and J by 4 bases, with 11 bases of the junction left unmatched. The CDR3 is 16 residues long.

V is TRBV7-9 and J is TRBJ2-1, with D perhaps TRBD1 (6 bases). The CDR3 length is 14 residues. CDR1 SEHNR and CDR2 FQNEAQ come from the germline V gene (reference sequence). V was cut by 5 bases and J by 7 bases, with 15 bases left in between. CDR3 in DNA: TGTGCCAGCAGCGGAACAGGGAATCGAAATGAGCAGTTCTTC. Translating gives CASSGTGNRNEQFF.

The rearrangement joins TRBV5-1 to TRBJ2-7, with a tentative D call TRBD2 (5 bases). There are 15 residues in the CDR3. CDR1 SGHRS and CDR2 YFSETQ come from the germline V gene. Trimming removed 2 bases from V and 3 bases from J, with 15 bases in between. The CDR3 sequence is CASSFAQDGNYEQYF. The CDR3 DNA reads as TGCGCCAGCAGCTTTGCCCAGGACGGGAACTACGAGCAGTACTTC.

The sample holds one count of this clonotype. This may stem from a read error, because a much larger clone lies one nucleotide away. V is TRBV20-1 and J is TRBJ1-5; D not certain. Between the trimmed V and J ends, which lost 0 bases and 0 bases, there was a span of 12 bases. CDR3 size: 16 residues. Germline loops: CDR1 DFQATT, CDR2 SNEGSKA (reference sequence). The CDR3 DNA reads as TGCAGTGCTAGAGATAGGGAAAGCGATAGCAATCAGCCCCAGCATTTT. It is translated as CSARDRESDSNQPQHF.

The chain uses TRBV4-1 and TRBJ1-2; tentative D call: TRBD1 (6 bases). Germline V CDR1 and CDR2: MGHRA, YSYEKL. The CDR3 is 16 amino acids. V lost 0 bases, J lost 7 bases, and 18 bases lay in between. CDR3 sequence (DNA): TGCGCCAGCAGCCAAGACCCGAACGCCAGGGGCAGTGGCTACACCTTC. Its translation is CASSQDPNARGSGYTF.

The rearrangement joins TRBV6-1 to TRBJ2-1, with TRBD1 matching over 8 bases. The CDR3 loop spans 16 amino acids. The trim removed 5 bases at V and 1 base at J, leaving 7 bases unmatched. CDR1 is MNHNS and CDR2 is SASEGT in the germline V gene. CDR3 nucleotide sequence: TGTGCCAGCAGTCGGGACAGGTCCCTATCCTACAATGAGCAGTTCTTC. Residues: CASSRDRSLSYNEQFF.

This clonotype occurred many times. V gene TRBV27 combines with J gene TRBJ2-1; D possibly corresponds to TRBD1 (6 bases). V was cut by 3 bases and J by 2 bases, with 11 bases left in between. CDR1 is MNHEY and CDR2 is SMNVEV in the germline V gene (reference sequence). This CDR3 region has 15 residues. CDR3 in amino acids: CASSFGQGPYNEQFF. CDR3 DNA sequence: TGTGCCAGCAGTTTTGGGCAGGGGCCCTACAATGAGCAGTTCTTC.

V gene TRBV20-1 combines with J gene TRBJ2-1; D remains ambiguous. The CDR3 extends over 15 amino acids. V gave up 1 base and J gave up 2 bases, with 12 bases separating them. Germline assignment: CDR1 DFQATT and CDR2 SNEGSKA (reference sequence). CDR3 residues: CSARAPTRPYNEQFF. CDR3 DNA sequence: TGCAGTGCTAGAGCCCCTACGAGGCCCTACAATGAGCAGTTCTTC.

This chain links TRBV10-3 with TRBJ2-7, with no clear D. Germline CDR1 and CDR2: ENHRY and SYGVKD. The V end lost 5 bases, the J end lost 3 bases, and 5 bases lay between the germline ends. The CDR3 spans 11 residues. DNA of the CDR3: TGTGCCATCAGTTCGGGCTACGAGCAGTACGTC. Translating it yields CAISSGYEQYV.